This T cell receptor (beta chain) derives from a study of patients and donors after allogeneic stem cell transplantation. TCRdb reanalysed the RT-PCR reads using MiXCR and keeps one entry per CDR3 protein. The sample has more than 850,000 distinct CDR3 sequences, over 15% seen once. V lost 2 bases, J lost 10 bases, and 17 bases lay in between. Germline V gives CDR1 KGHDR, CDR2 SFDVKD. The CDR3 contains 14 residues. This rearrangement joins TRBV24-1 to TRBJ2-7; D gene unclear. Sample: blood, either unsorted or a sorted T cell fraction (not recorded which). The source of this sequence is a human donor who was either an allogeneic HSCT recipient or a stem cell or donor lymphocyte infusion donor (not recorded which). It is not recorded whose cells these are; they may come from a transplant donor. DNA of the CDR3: TGTGCCACCAGTGATTCCCCGCCCGTCGAGGCTCAGTACTTC. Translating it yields CATSDSPPVEAQYF.